The 18 T cell receptor beta chains below were found in one sample sequenced in a study of cytomegalovirus exposure and HLA in healthy donors. PCR employed 60 Vbeta and 13 Jbeta primers. Clones were read by immunoSEQ multiplex PCR, and TCRdb kept only the in-frame ones, dropping some. The sample carries about 150,000 clones, around 80% recorded once. The sequencing input was PBMCs. These receptors all come from a man aged 25-45 years in good health and CMV-seropositive.

This chain uses TRBV29-1 with TRBJ2-1, with 7 bases that match TRBD2. Germline CDR1 and CDR2: SQVTM and ANQGSEA. CDR3 length: 15 residues. The trim removed 2 bases at V and 7 bases at J, leaving 11 bases unmatched. The CDR3 bases are TGCAGCGTTGAAATCGGGACTACATTTTGGAATGAGCAGTTCTTC. Translating it yields CSVEIGTTFWNEQFF.

This clone was seen just once. This chain joins TRBV7-3 and TRBJ1-5; possibly TRBD1 for D (5 bases). V was pared by 3 bases and J by 10 bases, with 13 bases between. The CDR3 length is 13 residues. Looked up from germline, CDR1 is SGHTA and CDR2 is FQGTGA. CDR3 region: CASSLAQGAPQHF. CDR3 sequence (DNA): TGTGCCAGCAGCTTGGCACAAGGGGCTCCCCAGCATTTT.

The chain has TRBV10-3 and TRBJ2-1; 13 bases are a match to TRBD2. Trimming cost V 7 bases and J 4 bases; bases outside gene matches: 4. Germline V gene data show CDR1 as ENHRY and CDR2 as SYGVKD. The CDR3 covers 15 residues. As DNA, the CDR3 is TGTGCCATCACCGGGACTAGCGGGACTTACAATGAGCAGTTCTTC. This codes for CAITGTSGTYNEQFF.

This clone was seen more than once but under ten times. For the CDR3, the DNA is TGTGCCAGCAGTGATCGGGGGGCGCATTTCTATGGCTACACCTTC. It specifies CASSDRGAHFYGYTF. V and J are TRBV2 and TRBJ1-2; maybe TRBD1 (6 bases). Germline CDR1 reads SNHLY; CDR2 reads FYNNEI. This CDR3 has 15 residues. The V and J ends lost 3 bases and 4 bases respectively, with 15 bases between them.

The gene calls are TRBV9 and TRBJ2-1; the match to TRBD1 covers 10 bases. The CDR3 has 14 residues. J gave up 12 bases and V 0 bases, and 6 bases lay outside the gene matches. Germline V lookup: CDR1 SGDLS, CDR2 YYNGEE. The chain's CDR3 is CASSVGQGAGLQFF. CDR3 bases: TGTGCCAGCAGCGTAGGACAGGGGGCCGGTCTGCAGTTCTTC.

This sequence joins TRBV9 and TRBJ2-1; a weak D match, TRBD2 (5 bases). Germline loops: CDR1 SGDLS, CDR2 YYNGEE. The CDR3 runs to 13 residues. The germline V and J ends were trimmed by 4 bases and 3 bases, with 8 bases remaining between them. The CDR3 protein is CASSKTSYNEQFF. CDR3 bases: TGTGCCAGCAGCAAAACTAGCTACAATGAGCAGTTCTTC.

The genes are TRBV11-2 and TRBJ1-4; TRBD1 aligns across 9 bases. Germline CDR1 and CDR2: SGHAT and FQNNGV. This CDR3 comprises 15 residues. With V trimmed by 5 bases and J by 5 bases, 6 bases remained unmatched. The CDR3 region has the DNA TGTGCCAGCAGCGTCCTAGGGACAGGGAATGAAAAACTGTTTTTT. Translated: CASSVLGTGNEKLFF.

The CDR3 spells CASSLEATQYF. For the CDR3, the DNA is TGTGCCAGCAGCTTAGAAGCGACCCAGTACTTC. The rearrangement links TRBV7-9 to TRBJ2-5; no firm D call. Trimming stripped 1 base from V and 7 bases from J, with 4 bases between. CDR1 and CDR2 from the germline V gene are SEHNR and FQNEAQ (reference sequence). The CDR3 is 11 residues long.

The chain links TRBV2 to TRBJ1-1; no reliable D call. The CDR3 contains 15 residues. Germline V gene sequence: CDR1 SNHLY, CDR2 FYNNEI. The V and J ends lost 2 bases and 5 bases respectively, with 15 bases between them. As DNA, the CDR3 is TGTGCCAGCAGTGAAATCGCACGAACCACAACTGAAGCTTTCTTT. This gives the protein CASSEIARTTTEAFF.

V gene TRBV14 combines with J gene TRBJ2-7; 8 nucleotides match TRBD2. The CDR3 length is 13 residues. J gave up 3 bases and V 3 bases, and 1 base lay outside the gene matches. Germline V gene data show CDR1 as SGHDN and CDR2 as FVKESK. This CDR3 reads CASSHGGGYEQYF. The CDR3, as DNA: TGTGCCAGCAGCCACGGGGGGGGCTACGAGCAGTACTTC.

The chain joins TRBV12-5 to TRBJ2-5, with 14 bases lining up with TRBD2. V shed 7 bases and J 7 bases; nucleotides not matched to a gene: 8. Germline V gives CDR1 LGHNT, CDR2 FRNRAP. The CDR3 has 15 residues. CDR3 coding DNA: TGTGCTAGTGCCGGGACTAGCGGGAGTCCACGGACCCAGTACTTC. It specifies CASAGTSGSPRTQYF.

For this clone: One end of the junction fails to match germline, which may point to a read error. The chain carries TRBV10-3 and TRBJ1-3, with D unclear. The CDR3 spans 13 residues. Germline loops: CDR1 ENHRY, CDR2 SYGVKD. Written as DNA, the CDR3 is TGTGTCATCAGCAGAGGATCTGGAAACACCATATATTTT. This translates into CVISRGSGNTIYF.

This clone was picked up one time. This chain connects TRBV7-9 to TRBJ2-7, with TRBD2 identical over 8 bases. V lost 2 bases and J lost 5; bases outside the gene matches: 11. From germline, CDR1 is SEHNR and CDR2 FQNEAQ (reference sequence). This CDR3 spans 16 amino acids. This CDR3 reads CASSLRGGGISDEQYF. CDR3 in DNA: TGTGCCAGCAGCTTACGGGGGGGCGGGATCAGTGACGAGCAGTACTTC.

This chain joins TRBV2 and TRBJ2-7; 7 nucleotides match TRBD2. Germline assignment: CDR1 SNHLY and CDR2 FYNNEI. The CDR3 is 15 residues long. Trimming cost V 0 bases and J 5 bases; bases outside gene matches: 7. CDR3 coding DNA: TGTGCCAGCAGTGAAGCAAGAGCGGGGAGCGACGAGCAGTACTTC. Residues: CASSEARAGSDEQYF.

The V call is TRBV30, the J call TRBJ2-7; 8 bases agree with TRBD1. V lost 2 bases to trimming and J lost 4 bases; unmatched junction nucleotides: 10. The CDR3 has 15 amino acids. Germline V gives CDR1 GTSNPN, CDR2 SVGIG (reference sequence). The CDR3 bases are TGTGCCTGGAGTCCAGGGGGCGAAACCCTTTACGAGCAGTACTTC. Its translation: CAWSPGGETLYEQYF.

This chain uses TRBV27 with TRBJ1-1; TRBD1 matches 7 bases. The V and J ends lost 4 bases and 5 bases, in that order; junction bases with no gene match: 4. Germline values: CDR1 MNHEY, CDR2 SMNVEV (reference sequence). This CDR3 has 13 residues. The CDR3 loop reads CASSWDSQTEAFF. As DNA, the CDR3 is TGTGCCAGCAGTTGGGACAGCCAAACTGAAGCTTTCTTT.

The genes are TRBV29-1 and TRBJ2-2, with D maybe TRBD1 (5 bases). CDR1 is SQVTM, CDR2 ANQGSEA, per germline. This CDR3 has 14 residues. V dropped 1 base and J dropped 6 bases, with 12 bases sitting between them. CDR3 nucleotides: TGCAGCGTTGAAGGACAGAAAGACGCCGGGGAGCTGTTTTTT. The encoded protein is CSVEGQKDAGELFF.

The gene calls are TRBV19 and TRBJ2-1; TRBD2 aligns across 10 bases. The V and J ends lost 2 bases and 3 bases, in that order; junction bases with no gene match: 4. Germline loops: CDR1 LNHDA, CDR2 SQIVND (reference sequence). The CDR3 is 16 amino acids. CDR3 sequence reads: CASSITSGTFYNEQFF. In DNA, the CDR3 is TGTGCCAGTAGTATAACTAGCGGGACCTTCTACAATGAGCAGTTCTTC.